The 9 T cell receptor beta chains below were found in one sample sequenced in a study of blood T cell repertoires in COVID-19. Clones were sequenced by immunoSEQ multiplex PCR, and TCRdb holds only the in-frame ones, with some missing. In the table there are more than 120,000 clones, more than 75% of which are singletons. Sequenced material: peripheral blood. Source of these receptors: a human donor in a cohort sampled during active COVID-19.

The CDR3 DNA follows: TGTGCCAGCAGCTTAGACGGACAGGGCTACAATGAGCAGTTCTTC. Its translation is CASSLDGQGYNEQFF. V is TRBV11-3 and J is TRBJ2-1, with 8 bases that match TRBD1. The CDR3 has 15 amino acids. CDR1 is SGHNT and CDR2 is YENEEA in the germline V gene. Germline trimming cut 0 bases from V and 3 bases from J; bases unmatched to any gene: 1.

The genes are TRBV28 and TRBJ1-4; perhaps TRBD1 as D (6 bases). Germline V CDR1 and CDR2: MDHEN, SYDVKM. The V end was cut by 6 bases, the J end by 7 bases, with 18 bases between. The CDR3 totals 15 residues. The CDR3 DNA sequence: TGTGCCAGCAGGTCCTATACAGGGTCGGGTGAAAAACTGTTTTTT. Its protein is CASRSYTGSGEKLFF.

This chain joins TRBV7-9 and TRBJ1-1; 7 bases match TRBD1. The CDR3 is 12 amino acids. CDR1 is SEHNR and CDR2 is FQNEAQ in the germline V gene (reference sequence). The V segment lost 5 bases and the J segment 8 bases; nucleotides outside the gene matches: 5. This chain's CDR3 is CASSMSQGEAFF. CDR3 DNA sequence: TGTGCCAGCAGCATGTCACAGGGGGAAGCTTTCTTT. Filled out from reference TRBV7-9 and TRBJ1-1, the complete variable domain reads DTGVSQNPRHKITKRGQNVTFRCDPISEHNRLYWYRQTLGQGPEFLTYFQNEAQLEKSRLLSDRFSAERPKGSFSTLEIQRTEQGDSAMYLCASSMSQGEAFFGQGTRLTVV.

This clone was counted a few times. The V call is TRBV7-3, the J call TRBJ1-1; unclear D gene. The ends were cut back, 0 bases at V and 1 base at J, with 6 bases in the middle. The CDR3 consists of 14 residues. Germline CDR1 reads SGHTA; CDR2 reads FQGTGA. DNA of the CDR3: TGTGCCAGCAGCTTAACACCGGGGAACACTGAAGCTTTCTTT. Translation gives CASSLTPGNTEAFF.

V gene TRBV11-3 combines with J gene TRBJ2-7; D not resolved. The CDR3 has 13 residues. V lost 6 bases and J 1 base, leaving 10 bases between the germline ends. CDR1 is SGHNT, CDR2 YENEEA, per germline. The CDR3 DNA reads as TGTGCCAGCAGTTCATACGAGTCCTACGAGCAGTACTTC. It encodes CASSSYESYEQYF.

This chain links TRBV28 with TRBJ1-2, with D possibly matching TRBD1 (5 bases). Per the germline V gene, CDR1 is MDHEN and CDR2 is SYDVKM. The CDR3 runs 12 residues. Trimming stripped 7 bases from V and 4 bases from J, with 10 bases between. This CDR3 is CASMGQAYGYTF. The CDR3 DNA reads TGTGCCAGCATGGGGCAGGCCTATGGCTACACCTTC.

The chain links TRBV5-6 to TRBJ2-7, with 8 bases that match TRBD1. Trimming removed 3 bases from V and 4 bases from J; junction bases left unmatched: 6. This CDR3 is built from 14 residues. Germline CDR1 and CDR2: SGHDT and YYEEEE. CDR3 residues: CASSSGQGRYEQYV. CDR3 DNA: TGTGCCAGCAGCTCCGGACAGGGTAGGTACGAGCAGTACGTC.

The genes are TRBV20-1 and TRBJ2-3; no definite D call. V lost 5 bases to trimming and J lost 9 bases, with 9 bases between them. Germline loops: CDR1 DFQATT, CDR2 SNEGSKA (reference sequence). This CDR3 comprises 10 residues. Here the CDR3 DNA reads TGCAGTGCTCCTTTAGAGACGCAGTATTTT. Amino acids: CSAPLETQYF.

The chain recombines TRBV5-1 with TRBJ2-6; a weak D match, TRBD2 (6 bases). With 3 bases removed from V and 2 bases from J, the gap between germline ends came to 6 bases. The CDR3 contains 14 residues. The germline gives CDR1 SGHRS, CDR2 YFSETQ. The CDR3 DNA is TGCGCCAGCAGCTCGGGGGCTGGGGCCAACGTCCTGACTTTC. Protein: CASSSGAGANVLTF.